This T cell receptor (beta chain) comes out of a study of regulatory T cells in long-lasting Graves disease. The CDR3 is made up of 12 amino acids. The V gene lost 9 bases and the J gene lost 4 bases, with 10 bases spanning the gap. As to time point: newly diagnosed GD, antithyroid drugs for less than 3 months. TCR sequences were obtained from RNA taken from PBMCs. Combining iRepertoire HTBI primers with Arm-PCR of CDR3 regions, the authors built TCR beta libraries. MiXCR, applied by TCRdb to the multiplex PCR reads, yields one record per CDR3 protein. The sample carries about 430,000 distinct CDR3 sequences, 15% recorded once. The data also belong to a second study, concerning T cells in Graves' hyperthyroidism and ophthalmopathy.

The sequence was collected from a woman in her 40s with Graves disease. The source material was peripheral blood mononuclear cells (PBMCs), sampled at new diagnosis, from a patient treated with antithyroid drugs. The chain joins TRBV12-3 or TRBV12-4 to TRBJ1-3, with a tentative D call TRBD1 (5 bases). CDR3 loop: CASFRGGNTIYF. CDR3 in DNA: TGTGCCAGTTTCCGGGGGGGAAACACCATATATTTT.